The 29 T cell receptor beta chains below all came from one sample that was sequenced in a study of human T cells and chemical hapten exposure. Stated time point: pre-sensitization, week 0. Documented treatment: therapeutic diphenylcyclopropenone sensitization with weekly scalp DPC. Each CDR3 protein is one row after TCRdb ran MiXCR on the RACE reads. The sample contains around 380,000 distinct CDR3 sequences, roughly 6% of which appear only once. Sample: whole blood, taken in connection with sensitization to the hapten diphenylcyclopropenone (DPC). The receptors shown here come from a woman aged 18-30 years with alopecia areata. Some clones in this sample may be carry-over from other donors' samples.

This clonotype came up a few times. This rearrangement joins TRBV3-1 to TRBJ2-1; perhaps TRBD2 as D (6 bases). With 2 bases removed from V and 3 bases from J, the gap between germline ends came to 11 bases. Germline CDR1 and CDR2: LGHDT and YNNKEL (reference sequence). This CDR3 has 15 amino acids. The chain's CDR3 is CASSQTPTSYNEQFF. For the CDR3, the DNA is TGTGCCAGCAGCCAAACCCCGACTAGCTACAATGAGCAGTTCTTC.

In this sample, this clonotype turned up many times. This chain joins TRBV20-1 and TRBJ1-3, with D perhaps matching TRBD1 (5 bases). The V gene lost 4 bases and the J gene lost 4 bases, with 14 bases spanning the gap. Germline CDR1 reads DFQATT; CDR2 reads SNEGSKA (reference sequence). This CDR3 spans 14 amino acids. The CDR3 loop reads CSAIRTNLGNTIYF. As DNA, the CDR3 is TGCAGTGCTATTCGGACAAATTTAGGAAACACCATATATTTT.

This clonotype was counted at least ten times. The chain recombines TRBV4-3 with TRBJ2-1; 8 nucleotides line up with TRBD2. Germline values: CDR1 LGHNA, CDR2 YSLEER. Trimming cost V 1 base and J 7 bases; bases outside gene matches: 12. CDR3 length: 17 residues. CDR3 sequence: CASSQAVGTSKWNEQFF. The DNA of the CDR3 is TGCGCCAGCAGCCAAGCGGTCGGGACTAGTAAATGGAATGAGCAGTTCTTC.

The CDR3 sequence: CSAEGDRDNTDTQYF. The CDR3 coding sequence is TGCAGCGCCGAGGGGGACAGGGATAACACAGATACGCAGTATTTT. This chain links TRBV29-1 with TRBJ2-3; 9 bases match TRBD1. Germline V gene data show CDR1 as SQVTM and CDR2 as ANQGSEA. Trimming removed 7 bases from V and 2 bases from J; junction bases left unmatched: 10. This CDR3 is built from 15 residues.

For this clonotype: This may come from a read error, since a much larger clone is one base off. The gene calls are TRBV20-1 and TRBJ2-1, with D perhaps assigned TRBD1 or TRBD2 (5 bases each). Per the germline V gene, CDR1 is DFQATT and CDR2 is SNEGSKA (reference sequence). The CDR3 sequence is 12 residues long. Trimming pared 7 bases from V and 6 bases from J, leaving 13 bases between. CDR3 sequence reads: CSVGTVSNEQFF. The CDR3 DNA reads TGCAGTGTAGGGACGGTATCCAATGAGCAGTTCTTC.

The chain recombines TRBV9 with TRBJ2-3; possibly TRBD2 for D (5 bases). The germline gives CDR1 SGDLS, CDR2 YYNGEE. Trimming shortened V by 0 bases and J by 2 bases, and 7 bases separated the two germline ends. This CDR3 has 14 amino acids. CDR3: CASSVAGNTDTQYF. Written as DNA, the CDR3 is TGTGCCAGCAGCGTAGCGGGGAACACAGATACGCAGTATTTT. The full variable domain, with the rest looked up from reference TRBV9 and TRBJ2-3, is DSGVTQTPKHLITATGQRVTLRCSPRSGDLSVYWYQQSLDQGLQFLIQYYNGEERAKGNILERFSAQQFPDLHSELNLSSLELGDSALYFCASSVAGNTDTQYFGPGTRLTVL.

In this sample, this clonotype turned up many times. The chain is built from TRBV6-5 and TRBJ1-6, with 7 bases that match TRBD1. V lost 3 bases and J lost 13; bases outside the gene matches: 9. This CDR3 contains 14 residues. Germline CDR1 and CDR2: MNHEY and SVGAGI. The CDR3 is CASSYNRGRGPLHF. The CDR3 DNA is TGTGCCAGCAGTTATAACAGGGGAAGGGGTCCCCTCCACTTT.

This clonotype has more than one count but fewer than ten. The V gene is TRBV4-3, the J gene TRBJ1-2; D possibly corresponds to TRBD1 (5 bases). The germline gives CDR1 LGHNA, CDR2 YSLEER. The CDR3 is 17 residues long. Trimming pared 0 bases from V and 5 bases from J, leaving 19 bases between. The CDR3 DNA is TGCGCCAGCAGCCAAGAAGGGCAGGGAGTCGTTTTTTATGGCTACACCTTC. Translation gives CASSQEGQGVVFYGYTF.

This clonotype came up many times. The genes are TRBV29-1 and TRBJ2-3; 8 nucleotides align to TRBD2. The CDR3 runs 14 residues. Looked up from germline, CDR1 is SQVTM and CDR2 is ANQGSEA. V dropped 4 bases and J dropped 3; count of bases not matched to a gene: 6. CDR3 DNA: TGCAGCGTTGGGAGCGGGGGACCTACAGATACGCAGTATTTT. Protein product: CSVGSGGPTDTQYF.

The table lists this clonotype with many counts. The V and J genes are TRBV3-1 and TRBJ1-2; weak D call: TRBD1 (6 bases). This CDR3 has 15 residues. Germline V lookup: CDR1 LGHDT, CDR2 YNNKEL (reference sequence). Between the trimmed V and J ends, which lost 1 base and 2 bases, there was a span of 11 bases. Here the CDR3 reads CASSQGGGTNYGYTF. The DNA for the CDR3 is TGTGCCAGCAGCCAAGGAGGGGGGACAAACTATGGCTACACCTTC.

The table lists this clonotype with a few counts. This chain joins TRBV18 and TRBJ1-2; TRBD1 matches 10 bases. V dropped 8 bases and J dropped 7; count of bases not matched to a gene: 10. The CDR3 consists of 14 residues. Germline V lookup: CDR1 KGHSH, CDR2 LQKENI. The CDR3 region is CASASGTGDSGYTF. As DNA, the CDR3 is TGTGCCAGCGCGTCGGGGACAGGGGATTCTGGCTACACCTTC.

This clonotype was seen a handful of times. CDR3 bases: TGTGCCAGCAGCTTAGGTTGGAGGGCTAATAATTCACCCCTCCACTTT. This encodes CASSLGWRANNSPLHF. The V gene is TRBV7-8, the J gene TRBJ1-6, with unresolved D. The CDR3 runs 16 residues. Per the germline V gene, CDR1 is SGHVS and CDR2 is FQNEAQ. V was trimmed by 1 base and J by 5 bases, leaving 12 bases between them. Full variable domain (missing parts from reference TRBV7-8 and TRBJ1-6): GAGVSQSPRYKVAKRGQDVALRCDPISGHVSLFWYQQALGQGPEFLTYFQNEAQLDKSGLPSDRFFAERPEGSVSTLKIQRTQQEDSAVYLCASSLGWRANNSPLHFGNGTRLTVT.

This clonotype was seen repeatedly, ten times or more. This chain connects TRBV7-9 to TRBJ2-4; D is undetermined. Per the germline V gene, CDR1 is SEHNR and CDR2 is FQNEAQ (reference sequence). CDR3 length: 17 amino acids. V was cut by 5 bases and J by 2 bases, with 19 bases left in between. The CDR3 spells CASSPGQSEEPKNIQYF. The CDR3 DNA follows: TGTGCCAGCAGCCCCGGGCAAAGCGAGGAGCCCAAAAACATTCAGTACTTC.

The genes are TRBV14 and TRBJ1-4, with D possibly TRBD1 on 6 matching bases. Trimming pared 6 bases from V and 5 bases from J, leaving 10 bases between. The CDR3 has 13 residues. The germline CDR1 and CDR2 sequences are SGHDN and FVKESK. CDR3 sequence reads: CASSYRVNEKLFF. CDR3 sequence (DNA): TGTGCCAGCAGTTACAGGGTAAATGAAAAACTGTTTTTT. Combining the CDR3 with reference TRBV14 and TRBJ1-4 gives the whole variable domain EAGVTQFPSHSVIEKGQTVTLRCDPISGHDNLYWYRRVMGKEIKFLLHFVKESKQDESGMPNNRFLAERTGGTYSTLKVQPAELEDSGVYFCASSYRVNEKLFFGSGTQLSVL.

This clonotype occurred many times. The V call is TRBV12-3 or TRBV12-4, the J call TRBJ2-7; 9 bases are shared with TRBD1. This CDR3 spans 15 amino acids. Trimming cost V 5 bases and J 2 bases; bases outside gene matches: 7. CDR3 nucleotides: TGTGCCAGCAGTCTCGGACAGGGGCGAACCTACGAGCAGTACTTC. Encoded protein: CASSLGQGRTYEQYF.

This clonotype has a handful of counts. The chain employs TRBV18 and TRBJ1-2; no clear D gene. The V end lost 2 bases, the J end lost 2 bases, and 6 bases lay between the germline ends. This CDR3 has 13 residues. Germline loops: CDR1 KGHSH, CDR2 LQKENI. The CDR3 reads CASSPDVNYGYTF. The DNA for the CDR3 is TGTGCCAGCTCACCAGACGTCAACTATGGCTACACCTTC.

The sample holds a few counts of this clonotype. The chain couples TRBV6-6 to TRBJ1-2, with TRBD1 identical over 7 bases. Germline loops: CDR1 MNHNY, CDR2 SVGAGI (reference sequence). The J segment lost 0 bases and the V segment lost 5 bases, leaving 6 bases of the junction unmatched. This CDR3 is built from 15 residues. CDR3 sequence (DNA): TGTGCCAGCAGTCGCCGGGACAGAGCTAACTATGGCTACACCTTC. It codes for CASSRRDRANYGYTF.

This clonotype has a handful of counts. The chain carries TRBV19 and TRBJ1-5; D uncertain. Trimming took off 2 bases at V and 4 bases at J, with 9 bases between the two ends. The CDR3 length is 14 residues. Germline V CDR1 and CDR2: LNHDA, SQIVND (reference sequence). This chain's CDR3 is CASSIRGLNQPQHF. In DNA form, the CDR3 reads TGTGCCAGTAGTATAAGAGGGTTAAATCAGCCCCAGCATTTT.

The table lists this clonotype with a few counts. Being one base from a much bigger clone, this may be a read error. The CDR3: CASSDGDDQPQHF. CDR3 bases: TGTGCCAGCAGTGACGGGGATGATCAGCCCCAGCATTTT. The V and J genes are TRBV6-4 and TRBJ1-5, with D uncertain. This CDR3 is 13 amino acids long. CDR1 MRHNA and CDR2 SNTAGT come from the germline V gene. Trimming left V 2 bases short and J 5 bases short, with 7 bases between.

The chain is built from TRBV6-5 and TRBJ1-1; a possible D gene is TRBD1 (6 bases). CDR1 and CDR2 from the germline V gene are MNHEY and SVGAGI. V was shortened by 5 bases and J by 6 bases, with 10 bases between the two germline ends. The CDR3 loop spans 12 amino acids. CDR3 region: CASSGGGSEAFF. CDR3 nucleotide sequence: TGTGCCAGCAGTGGAGGGGGTTCTGAAGCTTTCTTT.

V usage is TRBV4-3 and J usage is TRBJ1-2, with 8 bases aligning to TRBD1. The CDR3 extends over 17 amino acids. V dropped 0 bases and J dropped 0; count of bases not matched to a gene: 6. Looked up from germline, CDR1 is LGHNA and CDR2 is YSLEER. The CDR3 spells CASSQEDRTGPNYGYTF. The DNA of the CDR3 is TGCGCCAGCAGCCAAGAGGACCGGACAGGGCCTAACTATGGCTACACCTTC.

This clonotype was seen a few times. The chain is built from TRBV6-5 and TRBJ2-7; D remains ambiguous. CDR1 and CDR2 (germline): MNHEY, SVGAGI. The V and J ends lost 2 bases and 2 bases respectively, with 13 bases between them. This CDR3 region has 15 residues. The CDR3 region has the DNA TGTGCCAGCAGTTACAGTGGTCCCAGCCCCTACGAGCAGTACTTC. As protein: CASSYSGPSPYEQYF.

This clonotype was counted many times. This chain links TRBV7-2 with TRBJ1-3; perhaps TRBD1 as D (6 bases). The CDR3 contains 16 residues. From germline, CDR1 is SGHTA and CDR2 FQGNSA. Deletions cut 1 base from V and 2 bases from J, with 12 bases between. The CDR3 DNA reads TGTGCCAGCAGCTTAGTTGGAGGGGGGGCTGGAAACACCATATATTTT. Its translation is CASSLVGGGAGNTIYF.

This clonotype showed up many times. The chain couples TRBV7-8 to TRBJ2-5; possibly TRBD1 or TRBD2 for D (5 bases each). The V gene's germline CDR1 is SGHVS and CDR2 FQNEAQ. Deletions cut 1 base from V and 0 bases from J, with 15 bases between. This CDR3 region has 17 residues. The CDR3 DNA reads as TGTGCCAGCAGCTTAGGTCAGGGACGGAGGTACCAAGAGACCCAGTACTTC. Residues: CASSLGQGRRYQETQYF.

This clonotype was counted ten times or more. V is TRBV9 and J is TRBJ1-2, with 10 bases identical to TRBD1. With V trimmed by 2 bases and J by 5 bases, 6 bases remained unmatched. The CDR3 contains 15 residues. Germline-derived CDR1 and CDR2 are SGDLS and YYNGEE. The CDR3 reads CASSVSGTGDYGYTF. The CDR3 DNA is TGTGCCAGCAGCGTTTCGGGGACAGGGGATTATGGCTACACCTTC.

J is TRBJ2-6 and V is TRBV21-1; the D segment call TRBD1 is taken from the table without a DNA check. TRBV21-1 is a recognized pseudogene. This CDR3 is 18 amino acids long. CDR3 amino acids: CASSGAQGGASGANVLTF. The CDR3 coding sequence is TGTGCCAGCAGCGGAGCGCAAGGGGGCGCATCTGGGGCCAACGTCCTGACTTTC.

This clonotype has a handful of counts. The gene calls are TRBV20-1 and TRBJ1-5, with D tentatively TRBD1 (6 bases). Germline V lookup: CDR1 DFQATT, CDR2 SNEGSKA (reference sequence). The CDR3 loop spans 14 amino acids. V lost 3 bases and J 3 bases, leaving 12 bases between the germline ends. The CDR3 DNA sequence: TGCAGTGCTAGGGCAGGGGCGATCAATCAGCCCCAGCATTTT. Translated: CSARAGAINQPQHF.

The genes are TRBV13 and TRBJ2-1; 8 positions match TRBD1. The CDR3 spans 18 residues. Looked up from germline, CDR1 is PRHDT and CDR2 is FYEKMQ (reference sequence). With V trimmed by 5 bases and J by 2 bases, 14 bases remained unmatched. CDR3 region: CASSGQTGVEGPYNEQFF. The CDR3 nucleotides are TGTGCCAGCAGCGGGCAGACAGGGGTTGAAGGCCCCTACAATGAGCAGTTCTTC.

V gene TRBV7-9 combines with J gene TRBJ2-1, with TRBD2 matching over 7 bases. The CDR3 covers 15 residues. J gave up 9 bases and V 5 bases, and 13 bases lay outside the gene matches. Germline V gene data show CDR1 as SEHNR and CDR2 as FQNEAQ (reference sequence). DNA of the CDR3: TGTGCCAGCAGCCCCGGGACTATCCCCGGGGGTGAGCAGTTCTTC. It specifies CASSPGTIPGGEQFF.